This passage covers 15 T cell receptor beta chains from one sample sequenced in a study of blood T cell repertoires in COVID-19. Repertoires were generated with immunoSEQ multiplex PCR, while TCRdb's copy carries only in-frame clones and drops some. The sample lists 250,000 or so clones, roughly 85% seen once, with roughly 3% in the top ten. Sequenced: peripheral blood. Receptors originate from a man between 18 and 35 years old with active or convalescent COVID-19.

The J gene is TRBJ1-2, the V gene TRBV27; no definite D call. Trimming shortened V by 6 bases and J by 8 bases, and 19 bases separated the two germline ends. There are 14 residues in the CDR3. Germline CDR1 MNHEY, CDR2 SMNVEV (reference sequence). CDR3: CASSATAYRSGYTF. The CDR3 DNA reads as TGTGCCAGCAGCGCGACTGCTTACCGGAGCGGCTACACCTTC.

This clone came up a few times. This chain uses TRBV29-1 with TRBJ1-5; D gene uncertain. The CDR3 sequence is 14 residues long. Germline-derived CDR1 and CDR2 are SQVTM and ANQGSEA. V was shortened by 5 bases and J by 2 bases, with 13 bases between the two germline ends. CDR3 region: CSVREGVGNQPQHF. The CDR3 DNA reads TGCAGCGTTAGAGAAGGAGTGGGCAATCAGCCCCAGCATTTT.

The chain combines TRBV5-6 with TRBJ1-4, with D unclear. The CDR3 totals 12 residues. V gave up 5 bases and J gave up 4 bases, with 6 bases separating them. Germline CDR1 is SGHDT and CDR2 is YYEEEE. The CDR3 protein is CASSTINEKLFF. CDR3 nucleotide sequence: TGTGCCAGCAGTACAATTAATGAAAAACTGTTTTTT.

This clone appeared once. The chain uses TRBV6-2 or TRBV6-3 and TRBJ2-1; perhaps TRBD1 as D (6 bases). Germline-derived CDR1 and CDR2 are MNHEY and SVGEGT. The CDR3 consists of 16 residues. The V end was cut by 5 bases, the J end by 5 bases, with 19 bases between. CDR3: CASSNRQAPVDNEQFF. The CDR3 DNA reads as TGTGCCAGCAGTAACCGACAGGCCCCGGTCGACAATGAGCAGTTCTTC.

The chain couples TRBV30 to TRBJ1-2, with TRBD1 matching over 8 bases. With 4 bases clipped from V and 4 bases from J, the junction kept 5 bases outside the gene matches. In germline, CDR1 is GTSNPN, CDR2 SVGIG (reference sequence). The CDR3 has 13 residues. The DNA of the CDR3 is TGTGCCTGGAACTTAGGACAGGGCTATGGCTACACCTTC. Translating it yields CAWNLGQGYGYTF.

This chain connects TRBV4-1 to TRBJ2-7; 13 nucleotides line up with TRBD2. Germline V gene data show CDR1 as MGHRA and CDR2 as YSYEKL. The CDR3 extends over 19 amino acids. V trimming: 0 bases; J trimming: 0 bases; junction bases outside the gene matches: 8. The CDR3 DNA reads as TGCGCCAGCAGCCAAGACCCTGGACTAGCGGGAGCGAGCTCCTACGAGCAGTACTTC. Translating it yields CASSQDPGLAGASSYEQYF.

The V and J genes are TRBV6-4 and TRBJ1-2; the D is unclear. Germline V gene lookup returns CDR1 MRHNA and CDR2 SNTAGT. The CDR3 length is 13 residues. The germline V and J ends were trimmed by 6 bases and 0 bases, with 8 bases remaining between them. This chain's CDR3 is CASRPATNYGYTF. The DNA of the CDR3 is TGTGCCAGCAGACCCGCTACTAACTATGGCTACACCTTC.

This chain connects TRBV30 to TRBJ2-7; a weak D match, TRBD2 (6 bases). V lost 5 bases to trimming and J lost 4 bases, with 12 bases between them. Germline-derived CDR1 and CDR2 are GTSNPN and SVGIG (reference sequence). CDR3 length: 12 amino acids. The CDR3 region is CAWGGEDYEQYF. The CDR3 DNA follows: TGTGCCTGGGGCGGGGAAGATTACGAGCAGTACTTC.

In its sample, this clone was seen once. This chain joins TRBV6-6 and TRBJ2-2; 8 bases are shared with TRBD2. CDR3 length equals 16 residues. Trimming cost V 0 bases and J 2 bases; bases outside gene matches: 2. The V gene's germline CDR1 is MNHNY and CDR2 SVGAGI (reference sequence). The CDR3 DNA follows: TGTGCCAGCAGTTACTCAACTAGCGGTAACACCGGGGAGCTGTTTTTT. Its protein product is CASSYSTSGNTGELFF.

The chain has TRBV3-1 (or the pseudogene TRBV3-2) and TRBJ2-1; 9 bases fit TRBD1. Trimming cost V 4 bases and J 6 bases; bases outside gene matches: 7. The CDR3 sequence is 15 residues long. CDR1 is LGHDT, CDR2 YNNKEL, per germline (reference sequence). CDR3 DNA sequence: TGTGCCAGCAGCCTAGACCGGGACAGGGTCAATGAGCAGTTCTTC. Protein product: CASSLDRDRVNEQFF.

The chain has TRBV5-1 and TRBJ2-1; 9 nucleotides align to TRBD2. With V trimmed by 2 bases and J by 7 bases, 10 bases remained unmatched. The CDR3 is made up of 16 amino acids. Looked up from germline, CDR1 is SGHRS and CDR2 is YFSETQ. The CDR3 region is CASSLGFSGSTNEQFF. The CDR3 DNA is TGCGCCAGCAGCTTAGGATTTAGCGGGAGTACGAATGAGCAGTTCTTC. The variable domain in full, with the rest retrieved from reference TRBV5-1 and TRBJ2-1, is KAGVTQTPRYLIKTRGQQVTLSCSPISGHRSVSWYQQTPGQGLQFLFEYFSETQRNKGNFPGRFSGRQFSNSRSEMNVSTLELGDSALYLCASSLGFSGSTNEQFFGPGTRLTVL.

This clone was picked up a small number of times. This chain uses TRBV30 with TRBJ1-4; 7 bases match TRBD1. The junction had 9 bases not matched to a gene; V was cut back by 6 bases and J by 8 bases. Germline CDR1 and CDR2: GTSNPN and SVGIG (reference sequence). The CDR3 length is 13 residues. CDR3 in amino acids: CACTDRFSEKLFF. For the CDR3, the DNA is TGTGCCTGTACGGACAGGTTTTCAGAAAAACTGTTTTTT.

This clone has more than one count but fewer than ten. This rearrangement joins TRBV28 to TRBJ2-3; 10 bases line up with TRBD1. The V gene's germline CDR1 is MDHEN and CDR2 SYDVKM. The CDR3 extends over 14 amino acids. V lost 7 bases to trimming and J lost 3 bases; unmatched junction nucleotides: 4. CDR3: CASNGQGGTDTQYF. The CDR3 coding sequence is TGTGCCAGCAATGGACAGGGGGGGACAGATACGCAGTATTTT.

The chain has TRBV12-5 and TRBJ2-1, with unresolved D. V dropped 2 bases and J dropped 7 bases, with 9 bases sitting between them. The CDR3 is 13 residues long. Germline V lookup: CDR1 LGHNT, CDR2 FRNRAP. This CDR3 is CASGLSHLNEQFF. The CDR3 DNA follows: TGTGCTAGTGGTTTGTCACACCTGAATGAGCAGTTCTTC.

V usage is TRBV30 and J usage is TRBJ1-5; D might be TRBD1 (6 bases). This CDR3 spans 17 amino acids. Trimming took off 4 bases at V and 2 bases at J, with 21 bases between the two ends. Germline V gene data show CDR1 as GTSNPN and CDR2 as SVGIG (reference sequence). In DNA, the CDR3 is TGTGCCTGGACCGAGCCGTCGTTCAGGGGAGGCAATCAGCCCCAGCATTTT. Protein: CAWTEPSFRGGNQPQHF.